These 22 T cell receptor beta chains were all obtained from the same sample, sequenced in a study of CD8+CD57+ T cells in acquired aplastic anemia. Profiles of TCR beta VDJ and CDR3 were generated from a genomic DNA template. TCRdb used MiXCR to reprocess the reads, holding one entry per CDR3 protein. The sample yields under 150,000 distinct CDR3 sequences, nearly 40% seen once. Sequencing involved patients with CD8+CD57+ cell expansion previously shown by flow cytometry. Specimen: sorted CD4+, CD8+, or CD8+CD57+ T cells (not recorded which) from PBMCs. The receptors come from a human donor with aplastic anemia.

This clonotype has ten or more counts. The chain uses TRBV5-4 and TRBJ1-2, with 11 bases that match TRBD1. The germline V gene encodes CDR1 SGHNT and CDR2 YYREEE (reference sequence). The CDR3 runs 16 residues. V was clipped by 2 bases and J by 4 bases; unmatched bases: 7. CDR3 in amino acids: CASSFGQGAVPYGYTF. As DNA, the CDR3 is TGTGCCAGCAGCTTCGGACAGGGGGCCGTCCCCTATGGCTACACCTTC.

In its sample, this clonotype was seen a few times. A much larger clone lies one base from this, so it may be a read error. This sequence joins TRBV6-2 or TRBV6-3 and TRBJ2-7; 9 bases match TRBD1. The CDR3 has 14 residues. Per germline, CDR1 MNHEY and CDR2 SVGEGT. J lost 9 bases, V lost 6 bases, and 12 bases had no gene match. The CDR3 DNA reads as TGTGCCAGCAGCTCCGGGACAGGGCGAGGCGGGCAGTACTTC. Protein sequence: CASSSGTGRGGQYF.

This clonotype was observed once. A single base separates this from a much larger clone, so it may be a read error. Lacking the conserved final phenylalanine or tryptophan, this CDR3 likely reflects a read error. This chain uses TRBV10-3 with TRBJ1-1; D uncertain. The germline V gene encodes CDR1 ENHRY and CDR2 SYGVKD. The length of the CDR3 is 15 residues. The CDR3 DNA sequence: TGTGCCAGCAGTTACTCGTGGCACCCGAACACTGAAGCTTTCCTT. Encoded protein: CASSYSWHPNTEAFL.

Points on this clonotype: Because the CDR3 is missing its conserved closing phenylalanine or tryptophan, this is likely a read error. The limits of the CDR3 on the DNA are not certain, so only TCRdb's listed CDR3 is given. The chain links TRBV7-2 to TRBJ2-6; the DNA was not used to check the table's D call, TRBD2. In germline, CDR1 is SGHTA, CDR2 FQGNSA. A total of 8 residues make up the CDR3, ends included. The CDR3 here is CASSFGLP.

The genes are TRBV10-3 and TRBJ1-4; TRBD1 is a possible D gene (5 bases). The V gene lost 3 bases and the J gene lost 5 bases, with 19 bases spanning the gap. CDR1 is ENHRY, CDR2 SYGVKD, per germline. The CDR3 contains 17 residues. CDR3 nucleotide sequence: TGTGCCATCAGTGAAGCGGGGGACCGCTCCTACAATGAAAAACTGTTTTTT. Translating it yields CAISEAGDRSYNEKLFF.

This CDR3 reads CASSRGQSHEQYF. Written as DNA, the CDR3 is TGTGCCAGCAGTCGAGGACAGAGCCACGAGCAGTACTTC. The genes are TRBV7-9 and TRBJ2-7, with TRBD1 as a possible D gene (6 bases). Germline values: CDR1 SEHNR, CDR2 FQNEAQ (reference sequence). Trimming stripped 6 bases from V and 5 bases from J, with 14 bases between. The CDR3 totals 13 residues.

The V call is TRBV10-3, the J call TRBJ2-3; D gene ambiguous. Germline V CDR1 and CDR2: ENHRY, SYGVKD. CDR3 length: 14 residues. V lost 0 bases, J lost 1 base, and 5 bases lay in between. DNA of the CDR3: TGTGCCATCAGTGAGTCGCAGGGCACAGATACGCAGTATTTT. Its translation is CAISESQGTDTQYF.

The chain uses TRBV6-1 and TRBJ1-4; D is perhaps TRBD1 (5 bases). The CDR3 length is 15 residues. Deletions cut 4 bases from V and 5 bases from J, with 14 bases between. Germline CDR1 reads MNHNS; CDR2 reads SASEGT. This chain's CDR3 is CASSAGGYSNEKLFF. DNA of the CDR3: TGTGCCAGCAGTGCCGGGGGATACTCAAATGAAAAACTGTTTTTT.

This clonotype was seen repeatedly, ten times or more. CDR3 bases: TGTGCCAGTATGCCCCTAGGGGGGTTCTATGAGCAGTTCTTC. Residues: CASMPLGGFYEQFF. This sequence joins TRBV19 and TRBJ2-1, with D perhaps assigned TRBD1 or TRBD2 (6 bases each). The CDR3 extends over 14 amino acids. V lost 7 bases to trimming and J lost 8 bases, with 18 bases between them. The germline CDR1 and CDR2 sequences are LNHDA and SQIVND (reference sequence).

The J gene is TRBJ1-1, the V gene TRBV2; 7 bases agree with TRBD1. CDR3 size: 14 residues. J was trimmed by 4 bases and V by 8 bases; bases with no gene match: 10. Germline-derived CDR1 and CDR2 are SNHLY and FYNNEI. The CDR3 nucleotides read TGTGCCAGCCGTTGGACAGGACCGATCACTGAAGCTTTCTTT. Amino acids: CASRWTGPITEAFF.

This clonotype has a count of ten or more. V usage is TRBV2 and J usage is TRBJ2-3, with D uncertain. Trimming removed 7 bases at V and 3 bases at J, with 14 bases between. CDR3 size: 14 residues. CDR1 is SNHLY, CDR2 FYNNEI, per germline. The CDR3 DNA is TGTGCCAGCACCCGAGAGGTAGGAACAGATACGCAGTATTTT. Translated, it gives CASTREVGTDTQYF.

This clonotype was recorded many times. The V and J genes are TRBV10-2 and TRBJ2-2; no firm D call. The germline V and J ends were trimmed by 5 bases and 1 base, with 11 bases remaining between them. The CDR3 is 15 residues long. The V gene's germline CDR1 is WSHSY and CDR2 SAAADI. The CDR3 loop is CASSPRHLNTGELFF. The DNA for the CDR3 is TGCGCCAGCAGTCCTCGACACCTGAACACCGGGGAGCTGTTTTTT.

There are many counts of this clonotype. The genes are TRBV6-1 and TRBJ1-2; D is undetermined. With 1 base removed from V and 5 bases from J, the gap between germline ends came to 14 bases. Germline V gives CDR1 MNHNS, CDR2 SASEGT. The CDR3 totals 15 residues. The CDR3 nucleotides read TGTGCCAGCAGTGAAGGCGTCCAACGAAATTATGGCTACACCTTC. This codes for CASSEGVQRNYGYTF.

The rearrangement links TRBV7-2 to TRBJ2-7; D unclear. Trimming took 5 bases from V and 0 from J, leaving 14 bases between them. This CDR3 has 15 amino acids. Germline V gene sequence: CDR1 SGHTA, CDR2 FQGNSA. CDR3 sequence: CASSLTGSISYEQYF. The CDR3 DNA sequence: TGTGCCAGCAGCCTCACTGGTTCAATCTCCTACGAGCAGTACTTC.

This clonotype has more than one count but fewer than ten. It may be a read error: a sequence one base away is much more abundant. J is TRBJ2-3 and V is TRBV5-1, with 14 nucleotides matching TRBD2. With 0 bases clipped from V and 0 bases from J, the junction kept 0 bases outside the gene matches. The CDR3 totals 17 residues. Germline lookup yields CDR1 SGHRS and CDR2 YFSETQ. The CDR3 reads CASSLGLAGGSTDTQYF. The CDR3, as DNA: TGCGCCAGCAGCTTGGGACTAGCGGGGGGGAGCACAGATACGCAGTATTTT.

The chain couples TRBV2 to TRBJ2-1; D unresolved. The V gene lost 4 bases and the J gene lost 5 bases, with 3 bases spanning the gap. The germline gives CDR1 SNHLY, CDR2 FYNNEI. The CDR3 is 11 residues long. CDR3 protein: CASSGNNEQFF. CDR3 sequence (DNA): TGTGCCAGCAGTGGGAACAATGAGCAGTTCTTC.

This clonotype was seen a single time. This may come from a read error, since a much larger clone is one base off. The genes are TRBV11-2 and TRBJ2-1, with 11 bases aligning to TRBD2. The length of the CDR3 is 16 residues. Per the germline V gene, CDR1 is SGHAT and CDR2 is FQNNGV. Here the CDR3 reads CATSLPSGGPGGEQFF. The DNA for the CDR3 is TGTGCCACCAGCCTGCCTAGCGGGGGGCCGGGGGGTGAGCAGTTCTTC.

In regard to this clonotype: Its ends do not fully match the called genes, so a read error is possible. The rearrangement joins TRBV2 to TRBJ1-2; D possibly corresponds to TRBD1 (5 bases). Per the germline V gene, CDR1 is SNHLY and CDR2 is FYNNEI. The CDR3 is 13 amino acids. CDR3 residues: CASREEGRKGYTF. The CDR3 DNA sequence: TGTGCCAGCAGAGAAGAGGGACGTAAAGGCTACACCTTC.

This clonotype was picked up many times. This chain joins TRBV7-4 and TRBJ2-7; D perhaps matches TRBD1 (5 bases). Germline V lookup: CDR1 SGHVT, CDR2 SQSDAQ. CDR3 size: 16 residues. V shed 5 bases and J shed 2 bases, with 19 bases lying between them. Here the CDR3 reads CASSLGHAKKAYEQYV. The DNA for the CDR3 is TGTGCCAGCAGCCTCGGACACGCAAAAAAAGCCTACGAGCAGTACGTC.

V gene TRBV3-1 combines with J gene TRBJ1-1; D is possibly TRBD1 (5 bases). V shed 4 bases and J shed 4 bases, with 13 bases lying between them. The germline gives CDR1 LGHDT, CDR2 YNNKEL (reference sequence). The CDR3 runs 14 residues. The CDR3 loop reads CASSPSGGTTEAFF. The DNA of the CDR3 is TGTGCCAGCAGCCCCTCGGGGGGAACCACTGAAGCTTTCTTT.

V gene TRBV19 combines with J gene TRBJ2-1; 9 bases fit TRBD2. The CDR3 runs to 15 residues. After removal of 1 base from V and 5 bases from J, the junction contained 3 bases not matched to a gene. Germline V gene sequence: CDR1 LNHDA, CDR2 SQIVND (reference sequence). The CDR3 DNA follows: TGTGCCAGTAGTATAGGGACTAGCGTTAACAATGAGCAGTTCTTC. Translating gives CASSIGTSVNNEQFF.

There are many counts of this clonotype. Here the CDR3 reads CASSLAGRGRSDTQYF. The CDR3 nucleotides read TGTGCCAGCAGCTTAGCTGGGCGGGGGCGATCAGATACGCAGTATTTT. The chain recombines TRBV7-2 with TRBJ2-3; D might be TRBD2 (7 bases). Trimming cost V 0 bases and J 4 bases, with 14 bases left between them. This CDR3 region has 16 residues. CDR1 is SGHTA, CDR2 FQGNSA, per germline.